This TCR beta chain was documented in a study of Tregs in tolerant kidney transplant recipients. Recipients received nonmyeloablative bone marrow transplants from related graft donors, with transient mixed chimerism. CD4+CD25+CD127- Tregs, CD4+CD25- non-Tregs, CD4 and CD8 cells were sorted. Points on this clone: Antigen specificity is unknown.

Broader study findings: Biological reproducibility was not directly addressed in this study. Some patients' samples used different primers over time, so nucleotide sequences weren't comparable. Antigen-driven expansion was suggested because donor-specific Tregs expanded more than all Tregs in tolerant patients.

This CDR3 is built from 14 residues. Trimming pared 7 bases from V and 4 bases from J, leaving 16 bases between. Per germline, CDR1 MDHEN and CDR2 SYDVKM. Generated by immunoSEQ multiplex PCR, the TCRdb table keeps only in-frame clones and is missing some. Among 54,000 or so clones listed, about 90% were seen once. The sample in question was CD8+ T cells from blood (PBMCs), obtained 24 months after the transplant. This clonotype was sampled from a human patient who received a combined kidney and bone marrow transplant. Part of the T cell pool may stem from the graft donor. The gene calls are TRBV28 and TRBJ1-1; TRBD1 might be the D (5 bases). The CDR3 is CASTDTPGGTEAFF. DNA for the CDR3: TGTGCCAGCACCGACACTCCCGGGGGCACTGAAGCTTTCTTT.